The 4 T cell receptor beta chains below come from one sample, sequenced in a study of T cell changes during pregnancy in multiple sclerosis. Sequenced by immunoSEQ multiplex PCR; TCRdb stores in-frame clones only, minus some. The sample comprises tens of thousands of clones, 80% to 95% of which are singletons, and approximately 0.47% rests with the top ten. The sample consisted of CD4+ T cells from peripheral blood mononuclear cells, taken in the second trimester of pregnancy. Receptor source: a female donor with multiple sclerosis, enrolled in a pregnancy study.

V gene TRBV6-4 combines with J gene TRBJ2-3; possibly TRBD1 for D (6 bases). This CDR3 contains 15 residues. The germline V gene encodes CDR1 MRHNA and CDR2 SNTAGT. Trimming took 6 bases from V and 2 from J, leaving 15 bases between them. The chain's CDR3 is CASSLTGQHTDTQYF. CDR3 DNA sequence: TGTGCCAGCAGCCTAACGGGACAACACACAGATACGCAGTATTTT.

This clone occurred once. This chain joins TRBV27 and TRBJ1-1; D not resolved. The CDR3 contains 15 residues. The germline gives CDR1 MNHEY, CDR2 SMNVEV (reference sequence). Trimming took 3 bases from V and 0 from J, leaving 11 bases between them. The CDR3 here is CASSFEGTLNTEAFF. Written as DNA, the CDR3 is TGTGCCAGCAGTTTCGAGGGAACTCTGAACACTGAAGCTTTCTTT.

V and J are TRBV6-1 and TRBJ1-1, with D possibly TRBD1 on 5 matching bases. Deletions cut 6 bases from V and 7 bases from J, with 15 bases between. Germline V lookup: CDR1 MNHNS, CDR2 SASEGT. The CDR3 runs 13 residues. The CDR3 protein is CASSADIPIEAFF. CDR3 nucleotide sequence: TGTGCCAGCAGCGCGGACATACCCATTGAAGCTTTCTTT.

The CDR3 DNA sequence: TGTGCCAGCAGCCAAACTAGCGATACCGGGGAGCTGTTTTTT. It yields the protein CASSQTSDTGELFF. V is TRBV7-3 and J is TRBJ2-2, with 7 bases fitting TRBD2. After removal of 5 bases from V and 5 bases from J, the junction contained 5 bases not matched to a gene. CDR3 length equals 14 residues. Germline V CDR1 and CDR2: SGHTA, FQGTGA.